The sequence of this TCR beta chain was determined in a study of blood T cell repertoires in COVID-19. Study in general: Acute and convalescent COVID-19 specimens originated in the United States, Italy and Spain.

Germline V lookup: CDR1 WSHSY, CDR2 SAAADI. The V and J ends lost 3 bases and 4 bases, in that order; junction bases with no gene match: 8. The CDR3 sequence is 15 residues long. The authors' processing: Counts of nucleated cells, estimated from reference gene primer amplification, were obtained. Produced via immunoSEQ multiplex PCR; TCRdb's table is partial and in-frame only. V and J calls plus clone size are reproduced from that table; the DNA served to infer D and trimming. The sample contains more than 100,000 clones, roughly 90% of which appear only once. This TCR was sampled from a woman aged 55-75 years with acute or convalescent COVID-19. Sequencing was done on a sample of peripheral blood. V gene TRBV10-2 combines with J gene TRBJ2-7, with 8 nucleotides matching TRBD2. The CDR3: CASSERSGGPYEQYV. CDR3 nucleotide sequence: TGCGCCAGCAGTGAACGGTCGGGAGGGCCGTACGAGCAGTACGTC.